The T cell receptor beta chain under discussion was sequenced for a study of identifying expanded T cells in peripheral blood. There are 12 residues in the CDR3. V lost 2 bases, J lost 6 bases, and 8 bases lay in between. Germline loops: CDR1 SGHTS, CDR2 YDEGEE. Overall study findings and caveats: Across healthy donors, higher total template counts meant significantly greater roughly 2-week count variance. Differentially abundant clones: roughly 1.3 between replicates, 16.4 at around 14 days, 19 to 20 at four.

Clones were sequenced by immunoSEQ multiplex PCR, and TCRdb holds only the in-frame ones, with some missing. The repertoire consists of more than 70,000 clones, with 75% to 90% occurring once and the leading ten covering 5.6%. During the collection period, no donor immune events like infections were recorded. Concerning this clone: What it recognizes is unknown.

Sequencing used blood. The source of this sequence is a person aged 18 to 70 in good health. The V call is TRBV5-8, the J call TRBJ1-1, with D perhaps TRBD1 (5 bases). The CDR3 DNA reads TGTGCCAGCAGCTTCGCCAGGGCTGAAGCTTTCTTT. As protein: CASSFARAEAFF.